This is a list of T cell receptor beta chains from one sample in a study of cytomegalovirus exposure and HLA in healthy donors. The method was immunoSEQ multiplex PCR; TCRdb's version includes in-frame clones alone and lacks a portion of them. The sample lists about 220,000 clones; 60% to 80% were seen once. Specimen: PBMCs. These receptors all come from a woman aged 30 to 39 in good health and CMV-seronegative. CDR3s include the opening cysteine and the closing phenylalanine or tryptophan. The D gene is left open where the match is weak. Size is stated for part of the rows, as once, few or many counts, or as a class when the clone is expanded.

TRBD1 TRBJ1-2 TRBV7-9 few TGTGCCAGCAGCGGACAGGATCGGGGGGGCTACACCTTC CASSGQDRGGYTF
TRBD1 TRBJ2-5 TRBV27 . TGTGCCAGCAGTCAAAGGGACAGGGCTCGTGAGACCCAGTACTTC CASSQRDRARETQYF
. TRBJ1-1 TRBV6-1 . TGTGCCACCCTCCTACGCGGTGTCGCTGAAGCTTTCTTT CATLLRGVAEAFF
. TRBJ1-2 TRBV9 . TGTGCCAGCAGCGTATCGACAGCCCCCAACTATGGCTACACCTTC CASSVSTAPNYGYTF
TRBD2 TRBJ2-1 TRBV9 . TGTGCCAGCAGCGTAGCTTCGGGGCTAGCGGCAGGTGAGCAGTTCTTC CASSVASGLAAGEQFF
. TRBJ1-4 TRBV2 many TGTGCCAGCACCTTACTCGCAACTAATGAAAAACTGTTTTTT CASTLLATNEKLFF
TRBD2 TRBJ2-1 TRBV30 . TGTGCCTGGGGTACTAGCGGGTCCTACAATGAGCAGTTCTTC CAWGTSGSYNEQFF
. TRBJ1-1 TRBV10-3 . TGTGCCATCGGCGGAAGGGAGGCGAACACTGAAGCTTTCTTT CAIGGREANTEAFF
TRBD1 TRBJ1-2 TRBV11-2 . TGTGCCAGCAGCTCCACAGGGGGAAGCTACACCTTC CASSSTGGSYTF
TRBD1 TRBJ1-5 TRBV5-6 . TGTGCCAGCAGCGAAACAGGGGTGAATCAGCCCCAGCATTTT CASSETGVNQPQHF
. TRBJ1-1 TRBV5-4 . TGTGCCAGCAGCCCCGTGGGGGGTGCGGGCACTGAAGCTTTCTTT CASSPVGGAGTEAFF
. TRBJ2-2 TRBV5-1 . TGCGCCAGCGGTGGACAAGGAAACACCGGGGAGCTGTTTTTT CASGGQGNTGELFF
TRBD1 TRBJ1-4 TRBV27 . TGTGCCAGCAAGACAGGGGGCATTGGGAAACTGTTTTTT CASKTGGIGKLFF
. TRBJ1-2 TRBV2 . TGTGCCAGCAGTGAGAGGCTTGACTATGGCTACACCTTC CASSERLDYGYTF
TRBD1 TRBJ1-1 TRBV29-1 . TGCAGCTATCAGCAGGGGGCTCGGACTGAAGCTTTCTTT CSYQQGARTEAFF
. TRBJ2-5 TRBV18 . TGTGCCAGCTTCTTACGGGAGTGGGAGACCCAGTACTTC CASFLREWETQYF
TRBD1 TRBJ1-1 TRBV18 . TGTGCCAGCTCACTTTTCCCGGGACAGGGGACGAACACTGAAGCTTTCTTT CASSLFPGQGTNTEAFF
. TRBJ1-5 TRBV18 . TGTGCCAGCTCAAATTTGGCAGGGGATCAGCCCCAGCATTTT CASSNLAGDQPQHF
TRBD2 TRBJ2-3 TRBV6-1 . TGTGTCAGCAGTGAATTGAGAACTAGCGGGGTAGCAGATACGCAGTATTTT CVSSELRTSGVADTQYF
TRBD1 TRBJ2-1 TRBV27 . TGTGCCAGCAGTTTACGGGACAGGGGGCTCGGTAATGAGCAGTTCTTC CASSLRDRGLGNEQFF
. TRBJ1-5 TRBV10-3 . TGTGCCATCAGTGAGTTTCCAAGCAATCAGCCCCAGCATTTT CAISEFPSNQPQHF
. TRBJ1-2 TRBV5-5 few TGTGCCAGCAGCCGCGGACTTATGGGTGGCTACACCTTC CASSRGLMGGYTF
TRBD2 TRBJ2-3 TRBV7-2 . TGTGCCAGCAGCCAAGACCAGCGGGGGGGCGCAGATACGCAGTATTTT CASSQDQRGGADTQYF
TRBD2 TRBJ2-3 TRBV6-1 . TGTGCCAGCACAGCGGGAGGGGGGGGCGGTACGCAGTATTTT CASTAGGGGGTQYF
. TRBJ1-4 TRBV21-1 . TGCGCCAGCAGCAACTCACTCAGGGCAACTAATGAAAAACTGTTTTTT CASSNSLRATNEKLFF
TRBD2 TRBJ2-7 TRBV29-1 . TGCAGCGTTGCCTCCGGGACTAGCGGCTACGAGCAGTACTTC CSVASGTSGYEQYF
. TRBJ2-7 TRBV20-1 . TGCAGTGCTACAGGGTACTACGAGCAGTACTTC CSATGYYEQYF
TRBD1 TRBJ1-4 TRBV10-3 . TGTGCCATCAGTGAGTCGAAGGGACAGGGGAATGAAAAACTGTTTTTT CAISESKGQGNEKLFF
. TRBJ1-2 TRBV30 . TGTGCCTGGAGTCAGGGGTCTGGCTACACCTTC CAWSQGSGYTF
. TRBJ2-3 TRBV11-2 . TGTGCCAGCAGCTTAGTAGGCGCACGGGGGACAGATACGCAGTATTTT CASSLVGARGTDTQYF
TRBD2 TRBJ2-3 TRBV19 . TGTGCCAGTAGTACGGGAGGGGACACGCAGTATTTT CASSTGGDTQYF
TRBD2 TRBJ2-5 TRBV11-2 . TGTGCCAGCAGCTGGACTAGCGGGGTCCAAGAGACCCAGTACTTC CASSWTSGVQETQYF
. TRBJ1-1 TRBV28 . TGTGCCAGCAGTTGGTCAGGTTTCACTGAAGCTTTCTTT CASSWSGFTEAFF
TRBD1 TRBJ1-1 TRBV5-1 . TGCGCCAGCAGCTTGGGATCGGACAGGTGGAACACTGAAGCTTTCTTT CASSLGSDRWNTEAFF
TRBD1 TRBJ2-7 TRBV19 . TGTGCCAGTTTGGGACAGGGTTGGAGGGGGACCTACGAGCAGTACTTC CASLGQGWRGTYEQYF
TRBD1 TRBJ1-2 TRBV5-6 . TGTGCCAGCAGCTTTCGGGACAGAGATGGCTACACCTTC CASSFRDRDGYTF
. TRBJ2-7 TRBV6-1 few TGTGCCAGCACAGGGATAGGCTTACAGGAGCAGTACTTC CASTGIGLQEQYF
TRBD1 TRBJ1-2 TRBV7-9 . TGTGCCAGCAGTTTAGGGACAGTTGGCTACACCTTC CASSLGTVGYTF
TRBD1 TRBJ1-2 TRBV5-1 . TGCGCCAGCAGCTTGGACCCCTTGGGACAGGGGGCAAGCTATGGCTACACCTTC CASSLDPLGQGASYGYTF
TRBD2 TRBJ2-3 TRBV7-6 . TGTGCCAGCAGCTCCGAGGGACTAGCGGGAGTGACAGATACGCAGTATTTT CASSSEGLAGVTDTQYF
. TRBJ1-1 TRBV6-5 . TGTGCCAGCAGTTACCGCCCTGGGGGGGACACTGAAGCTTTCTTT CASSYRPGGDTEAFF
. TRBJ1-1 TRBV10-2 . TGCGCCAGCAGTTCGGCCGCAGGGAAGAACACTGAAGCTTTCTTT CASSSAAGKNTEAFF
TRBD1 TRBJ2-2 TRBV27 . TGTGCCAGCAGTCAGGGGACAGGGTACTCCGGGGAGCTGTTTTTT CASSQGTGYSGELFF
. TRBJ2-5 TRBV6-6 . TGTGCCAGCAGTCCAGGGGGGGAGACCCAGTACTTC CASSPGGETQYF
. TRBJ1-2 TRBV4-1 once TGCGCCAGCAGCCAAATACAGGGAAACTATGGCTACACCTTC CASSQIQGNYGYTF
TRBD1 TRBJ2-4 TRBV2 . TGTGCCAACACGGACAGGGGCCAAAACATTCAGTACTTC CANTDRGQNIQYF
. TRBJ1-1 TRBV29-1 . TGCAGCGTTGCCCAGGGGTCCCTGAACACTGAAGCTTTCTTT CSVAQGSLNTEAFF
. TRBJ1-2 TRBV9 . TGTGCCAGCAGCCCTCGACAATTAGATGCCTACACCTTC CASSPRQLDAYTF
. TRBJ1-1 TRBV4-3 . TGCGCCAGCGGGGGGGGATACACTGAAGCTTTCTTT CASGGGYTEAFF
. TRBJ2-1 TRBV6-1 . TGTGCCAGCAGTGACTGGACGGGGAGCTCCTACAATGAGCAGTTCTTC CASSDWTGSSYNEQFF
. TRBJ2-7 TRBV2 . TGTGCCAGCCGCGGGCCTTACTACGAGCAGTACTTC CASRGPYYEQYF
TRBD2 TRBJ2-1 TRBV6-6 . TGTGCTAGCTCCCTCCCCGCGGGGGTGAGGAACAATGAGCAGTTCTTC CASSLPAGVRNNEQFF
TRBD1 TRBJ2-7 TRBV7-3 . TGTGCCAGCAGCTACGGGACAGGCCCTTACGAGCAGTACTTC CASSYGTGPYEQYF
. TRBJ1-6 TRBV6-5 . TGTGCCAGCAGTTACACGCAATCTACAGGGAATTCACCCCTCCACTTT CASSYTQSTGNSPLHF